This TCR beta chain emerged from a study of T cell changes during pregnancy in multiple sclerosis. Here immunoSEQ multiplex PCR was the method, and the copy in TCRdb shows in-frame clones only, minus some. This table has approximately 63,000 clones, approximately 92% appearing once. The J segment lost 3 bases and the V segment lost 4 bases, leaving 8 bases of the junction unmatched. The CDR3 is 15 amino acids. Per germline, CDR1 SNHLY and CDR2 FYNNEI. The chain is built from TRBV2 and TRBJ2-5; 7 bases fit TRBD1. The material sequenced was peripheral blood, taken in the third trimester of pregnancy. This TCR derives from a female donor in good health, enrolled as a control in a pregnancy study. CDR3 DNA sequence: TGTGCCAGCAGTGGGGGACAGTTTGGGGAAGAGACCCAGTACTTC. Translation: CASSGGQFGEETQYF.